This TCR beta chain was sequenced in a study of blood T cell repertoires in COVID-19. In regard to this clone: One end of the junction does not line up with germline, which may come from a read error.

Original processing notes: Nucleated cell counts were estimated from reference gene primer amplification. Here immunoSEQ multiplex PCR was the method, and the copy in TCRdb shows in-frame clones only, minus some. For V, J and clone size, that table is used; D and trimming come from the DNA. Of 100,000 or so clones listed, 84% are singletons. Per germline, CDR1 SSHAT and CDR2 FNYEAQ (reference sequence). The length of the CDR3 is 16 residues. This clonotype was obtained from a man between 70 and 80 years old with active or convalescent COVID-19. The chain couples TRBV7-7 to TRBJ2-2; 7 nucleotides agree with TRBD2. The sequenced material came from peripheral blood. The CDR3 sequence is CASSFTFRGGAGELFF. The CDR3 DNA reads TGTGCTAGCAGCTTCACTTTTCGTGGGGGGGCCGGGGAGCTGTTTTTT.